The clone carrying this T cell receptor (beta chain) was detected only a few times. Its specificity is not known. This entry belongs to a study of blood T cells in healthy people across ages. General study findings and limits: It was not possible, with unsorted PBMCs, to conclusively compare naive and antigen-experienced cells.

Primers used in a second PCR of roughly 7 to 12 cycles were a sample-barcoded 5' primer and a J-beta primer mix. Each CDR3 protein is one row after TCRdb ran MiXCR on the 5' RACE reads. The data contain over 1.5 million distinct CDR3 sequences, 49% of them singletons. Sequenced material: blood. This receptor was identified in a woman in her thirties or forties in good health.

CDR3 protein: CASSVVGGKLFF. CDR3 coding DNA: TGTGCCAGCAGCGTAGTTGGCGGGAAACTGTTTTTT. The chain employs TRBV9 and TRBJ1-4, with unresolved D. CDR1 is SGDLS and CDR2 is YYNGEE in the germline V gene. The CDR3 loop spans 12 amino acids. Trimming pared 0 bases from V and 11 bases from J, leaving 8 bases between.